This T cell receptor (beta chain) was documented in a study of response to subunit inactivated influenza vaccine (dated by TCRdb to 2017 to 2018). Notes on the research overall: The study used deep quantitative T cell receptor repertoire profiling to track responses to a trivalent subunit inactivated influenza vaccine.

Taken from cysteine to phenylalanine, the CDR3 has 15 residues. Only CDR3 DNA remains: 45 bases, in frame from the first base. CDR1 SGHRS and CDR2 YFSETQ are derived from the germline V gene. At the junction V is shortened by 4 bases and J by 7 bases; bases outside the gene matches: 8. The protocol used for the library was RT-PCR. TCRdb shows the sequencer as Illumina HiSeq 2500. TCRdb redid the processing of the public reads, applying fastp at Q25 and MiXCR, and retained in-frame beta chains. CDR3 protein sequences are deduplicated, and each keeps its most common genes and DNA. For this sample there are some 500,000 distinct CDR3 sequences; about 25% appear just once. Around 2% of the sample rests with the top ten. Results the study describes overall, beyond this receptor: According to the authors, only a limited number of new T cells may be recruited by each seasonal influenza vaccination.

In this sample, this clonotype turned up a few times. Its specific antigen is unknown. The record has no base qualities; no much larger clone is one base away. This receptor chain uses TRBV5-1 and TRBJ1-6, with 7 central nucleotides matching TRBD1. This clonotype was obtained from a man in his fifties who received an inactivated influenza vaccine. Donor details come from another sample of the same person, matched by shared clones. The sample here was CD4+ T cells sorted from PBMCs, taken 5 days after vaccination. This receptor carries the CDR3 CASSRVGQENSPLHF. DNA sequence: TGCGCCAGCAGCCGGGTCGGACAGGAAAATTCACCCCTCCACTTT.